The 9 T cell receptor beta chains presented below share a single source sample, sequenced in a study of T cells in women clearing cervical HPV infection. Only in-frame clones appear in the TCRdb table, and some are missing; sequencing was by immunoSEQ multiplex PCR. In all, the sample yields around 35,000 clones. The specimen was blood buffy coat. The receptors were sampled from a woman aged 18 to 69 with a cervical HPV16 infection that either progressed to CIN3+ or cleared (not recorded which).

A word on this clone: The missing CDR3 end, 3 residues past where the read stops, is filled in from the germline J gene. This chain uses TRBV2 with TRBJ2-3; maybe TRBD1 (5 bases). CDR3 length equals 14 residues. The germline CDR1 and CDR2 sequences are SNHLY and FYNNEI. V was clipped by 4 bases and J by 0 bases, with 8 bases between them. CDR3 amino acids: CASSGQPSTDTQYF. The sequenced CDR3 bases are TGTGCCAGCAGTGGACAGCCTAGCACAGATACG. Based on the CDR3 plus reference TRBV2 and TRBJ2-3, the full variable domain is EPEVTQTPSHQVTQMGQEVILRCVPISNHLYFYWYRQILGQKVEFLVSFYNNEISEKSEIFDDQFSVERPDGSNFTLKIRSTKLEDSAMYFCASSGQPSTDTQYFGPGTRLTVL.

For this clone: The CDR3 goes on 3 residues after the read ends, and that part is filled in from the germline J gene. The genes are TRBV5-1 and TRBJ1-1, with D possibly being TRBD1 (5 bases). Trimming took 4 bases from V and 0 from J, leaving 10 bases between them. CDR1 and CDR2 (germline): SGHRS, YFSETQ. This CDR3 comprises 14 residues. CDR3 DNA (partial): TGCGCCAGCAGCCCCGACAGCATGAACACTGAA. Encoded protein: CASSPDSMNTE. The entire CDR3 is CASSPDSMNTEAFF.

Concerning this clone itself: The read terminates 3 residues ahead of where the CDR3 ends, so the germline J gene completes it. V usage is TRBV7-6 and J usage is TRBJ1-2; D not resolved. Germline loops: CDR1 SGHVS, CDR2 FNYEAQ. This CDR3 comprises 15 residues. The part of the CDR3 DNA that was read is TGTGCCAGCAGCTTATCCCAAGCACTCGAGAATGAC. Its translation: CASSLSQALEND. The whole CDR3 sequence reads CASSLSQALENDYTF. Full variable domain (rest looked up from reference TRBV7-6 and TRBJ1-2): GAGVSQSPRYKVTKRGQDVALRCDPISGHVSLYWYRQALGQGPEFLTYFNYEAQQDKSGLPNDRFSAERPEGSISTLTIQRTEQRDSAMYRCASSLSQALENDYTFGSGTRLTVV.

As to this clone: The read stops 3 residues short of the end of the CDR3; the missing end is completed from the germline J gene. The chain carries TRBV2 and TRBJ2-3; TRBD2 might be the D (5 bases). V gave up 6 bases and J gave up 4 bases, with 11 bases separating them. The CDR3 runs to 13 residues. CDR1 is SNHLY and CDR2 is FYNNEI in the germline V gene. CDR3 loop: CASSADGADTQYF. CDR3 bases read: TGTGCCAGCAGCGCCGACGGGGCAGATACG.

Points on this clone: From the germline J gene comes the end of the CDR3, since the read stops 3 residues before it. V gene TRBV10-1 combines with J gene TRBJ2-7; D is unresolved. CDR3 size: 12 residues. Germline loops: CDR1 WNHNN, CDR2 SYGVQD (reference sequence). V was clipped by 6 bases and J by 0 bases, with 6 bases between them. The CDR3 protein is CASSRSSYEQYF. Partial CDR3 DNA: TGCGCCAGCAGCCGGTCCTCCTACGAG.

On this clone itself: Read sequence stops 3 residues before the CDR3 end, and the germline J gene provides the missing end. The chain uses TRBV5-1 and TRBJ2-5, with 8 positions matching TRBD2. Germline V gene data show CDR1 as SGHRS and CDR2 as YFSETQ. The CDR3 contains 14 residues. V lost 5 bases, J lost 4 bases, and 7 bases stayed unmatched. Incomplete CDR3 DNA: TGCGCCAGCAGTGCCGGGACTAGTCCAGAGACC. It encodes CASSAGTSPET. The CDR3 in its entirety is CASSAGTSPETQYF. Looking up the rest from reference TRBV5-1 and TRBJ2-5 gives the full variable domain: KAGVTQTPRYLIKTRGQQVTLSCSPISGHRSVSWYQQTPGQGLQFLFEYFSETQRNKGNFPGRFSGRQFSNSRSEMNVSTLELGDSALYLCASSAGTSPETQYFGPGTRLLVL.

Details on this clone: With the read ending 3 residues before the CDR3 end, the germline J gene is used to fill in that end. The V gene is TRBV6-4, the J gene TRBJ1-2; 10 nucleotides match TRBD1. The CDR3 is made up of 13 amino acids. Trimming cost V 7 bases and J 2 bases; bases outside gene matches: 1. Germline CDR1 MRHNA, CDR2 SNTAGT. The CDR3 bases that were read are TGTGCCAGCAAGGGACAGGGGAACTATGGC. It specifies CASKGQGNYG. The whole CDR3 region reads CASKGQGNYGYTF.

Note on this clone: The CDR3 end lies 3 residues beyond the end of the read and is filled in from the germline J gene. The genes are TRBV5-1 and TRBJ2-2; TRBD2 matches at 10 bases. J gave up 5 bases and V 5 bases, and 6 bases lay outside the gene matches. The CDR3 has 15 residues. CDR1 and CDR2 (germline): SGHRS, YFSETQ. The covered CDR3 bases are TGCGCCAGCAGGCGGCTAGCGGGAGAAACCGGGGAG. It codes for CASRRLAGETGE. The entire CDR3 is CASRRLAGETGELFF. The whole variable domain, remainder taken from reference TRBV5-1 and TRBJ2-2, is KAGVTQTPRYLIKTRGQQVTLSCSPISGHRSVSWYQQTPGQGLQFLFEYFSETQRNKGNFPGRFSGRQFSNSRSEMNVSTLELGDSALYLCASRRLAGETGELFFGEGSRLTVL.

Note on this clone: Read coverage stops 3 residues before the CDR3 terminus; the germline J gene supplies the remainder. The chain couples TRBV2 to TRBJ2-1; 9 bases are a match to TRBD2. The CDR3 totals 16 residues. Trimming cost V 5 bases and J 4 bases; bases outside gene matches: 9. The V gene's germline CDR1 is SNHLY and CDR2 FYNNEI. CDR3 DNA (partial): TGTGCCAGCAGTTTGGCCGGGACTAGCCGATACAATGAG. This codes for CASSLAGTSRYNE. The whole CDR3 reads CASSLAGTSRYNEQFF.